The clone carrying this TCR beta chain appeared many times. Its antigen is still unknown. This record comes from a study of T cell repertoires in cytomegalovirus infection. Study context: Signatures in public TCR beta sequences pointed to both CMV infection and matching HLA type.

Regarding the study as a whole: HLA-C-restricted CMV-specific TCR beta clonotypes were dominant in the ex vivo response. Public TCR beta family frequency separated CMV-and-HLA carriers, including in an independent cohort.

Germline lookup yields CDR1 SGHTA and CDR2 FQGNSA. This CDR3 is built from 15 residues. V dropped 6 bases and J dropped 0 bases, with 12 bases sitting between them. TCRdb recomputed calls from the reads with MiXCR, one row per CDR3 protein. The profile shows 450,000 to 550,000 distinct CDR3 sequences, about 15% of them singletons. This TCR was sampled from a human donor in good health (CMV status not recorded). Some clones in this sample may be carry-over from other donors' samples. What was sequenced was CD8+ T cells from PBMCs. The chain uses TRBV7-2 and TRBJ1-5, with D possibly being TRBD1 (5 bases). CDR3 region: CASSPGSSSNQPQHF. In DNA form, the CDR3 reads TGTGCCAGCAGTCCAGGGTCCTCTAGCAATCAGCCCCAGCATTTT.